A single sample is the source of the 26 T cell receptor beta chains below, sequenced in a study of T-cell memory formation after mild COVID-19. TCRdb re-derived calls from the 5' RACE reads in MiXCR, one entry per CDR3 protein. The profile shows 530,000 or so distinct CDR3 sequences, 17% of them singletons. The sample was PBMCs or a T cell subset sorted from them (not recorded which). These TCRs come from an adult woman who had mild COVID-19 (a few samples of this study predate the infection). Cell type and time point are not known.

The chain is built from TRBV25-1 and TRBJ2-3; 11 bases map to TRBD2. The germline gives CDR1 MGHDK, CDR2 SYGVNS. CDR3 length: 18 residues. V shed 0 bases, J shed 2 bases, and the junction held 7 bases outside the gene matches. CDR3 DNA: TGTGCCAGCAGTGAATATCTTCTAGCGGGGGGTTCCACAGATACGCAGTATTTT. Its translation: CASSEYLLAGGSTDTQYF.

The genes are TRBV24-1 and TRBJ1-5, with a weak D call TRBD1 (5 bases). The V end lost 3 bases, the J end lost 6 bases, and 11 bases lay between the germline ends. This CDR3 contains 14 residues. CDR1 is KGHDR, CDR2 SFDVKD, per germline. CDR3 region: CATSDPGSIQPQHF. The CDR3 DNA reads TGTGCCACCAGTGATCCAGGGTCTATTCAGCCCCAGCATTTT.

The sample holds a few counts of this clonotype. This chain uses TRBV19 with TRBJ2-3, with 11 bases aligning to TRBD2. V was pared by 8 bases and J by 1 base, with 5 bases of the junction left unmatched. Germline V gene sequence: CDR1 LNHDA, CDR2 SQIVND (reference sequence). The CDR3 has 15 amino acids. For the CDR3, the DNA is TGTGCCAGTGCCGAGACTAGCGGGGGCACAGATACGCAGTATTTT. This translates into CASAETSGGTDTQYF.

This clonotype appeared a few times. This chain joins TRBV12-3 or TRBV12-4 and TRBJ2-2; D is perhaps TRBD1 or TRBD2 (6 bases each). Trimming removed 8 bases from V and 8 bases from J, with 21 bases in between. The CDR3 has 15 residues. The CDR3 sequence is CASSYGGQSRGELFF. The CDR3 DNA reads TGTGCCAGCTCCTACGGGGGCCAATCCCGAGGGGAGCTGTTTTTT.

As for this clonotype: Mismatch with germline at one junction end may stem from a read error. This chain connects TRBV29-1 to TRBJ2-1, with 16 bases fitting TRBD2. Germline loops: CDR1 SQVTM, CDR2 ANQGSEA. CDR3 size: 15 residues. The chain's CDR3 is CSVEAGTSGRAGQFF. The CDR3 bases are TGCAGCGTCGAAGCCGGGACTAGCGGGAGGGCGGGGCAGTTCTTC.

This clonotype was picked up a small number of times. The chain employs TRBV5-1 and TRBJ1-2; D uncertain. The germline V and J ends were trimmed by 4 bases and 6 bases, with 10 bases remaining between them. Germline V gene lookup returns CDR1 SGHRS and CDR2 YFSETQ. This CDR3 spans 12 amino acids. The CDR3, as DNA: TGCGCCAGCAGCCCATACAGTAATGGCTACACCTTC. Its translation is CASSPYSNGYTF.

This clonotype was observed a few times. V usage is TRBV6-2 or TRBV6-3 and J usage is TRBJ2-7; TRBD2 might be the D (8 bases). This CDR3 is 13 amino acids long. The V and J ends lost 5 bases and 6 bases respectively, with 14 bases between them. The germline V gene encodes CDR1 MNHEY and CDR2 SVGEGT. The CDR3: CASSREGAGEQYF. In nucleotides, the CDR3 is TGTGCCAGCAGTCGGGAGGGGGCCGGCGAGCAGTACTTC.

This clonotype was detected only a few times. The chain combines TRBV3-1 with TRBJ2-1, with D tentatively TRBD2 (6 bases). The CDR3 is 19 amino acids. Trimming shortened V by 1 base and J by 8 bases, and 27 bases separated the two germline ends. CDR1 is LGHDT, CDR2 YNNKEL, per germline (reference sequence). Here the CDR3 DNA reads TGTGCCAGCAGCCAAGGCTATAGCGGCCGGCGCTCCTTGGTTGATGAGCAGTTCTTC. Protein: CASSQGYSGRRSLVDEQFF.

Of note for this clonotype: Relative to the germline gene, one junction end is altered; a read error may explain this. The J gene is TRBJ1-6, the V gene TRBV7-9; 7 nucleotides agree with TRBD1. CDR3 length equals 16 residues. Germline values: CDR1 SEHNR, CDR2 FQNEAQ (reference sequence). DNA of the CDR3: TGTGCCAGCAGCTTGATCTCCGGGACAGTGAATTCACCCCTCAACTTT. Its protein product is CASSLISGTVNSPLNF.

There are many counts of this clonotype. The chain recombines TRBV6-5 with TRBJ2-3; weak D call: TRBD1 (6 bases). Trimming removed 2 bases from V and 6 bases from J, with 9 bases in between. Germline CDR1 reads MNHEY; CDR2 reads SVGAGI. The CDR3 totals 13 residues. In DNA, the CDR3 is TGTGCCAGCAGTTACGATACAGGGGATACGCAGTATTTT. Its protein product is CASSYDTGDTQYF.

CDR3 in amino acids: CASAQGAGTEQYF. The CDR3, as DNA: TGTGCCAGCGCCCAAGGGGCAGGGACAGAGCAGTACTTC. V is TRBV18 and J is TRBJ2-7; D may be TRBD1 (6 bases). The germline V gene has CDR1 KGHSH and CDR2 LQKENI. Trimming removed 8 bases from V and 7 bases from J, with 18 bases in between. This CDR3 region has 13 residues.

This clonotype turned up a few times. The junction does not match germline at one end; this may be a read error. This chain joins TRBV20-1 and TRBJ2-3; 13 nucleotides line up with TRBD2. The CDR3 spans 18 residues. CDR1 is DFQATT, CDR2 SNEGSKA, per germline (reference sequence). In DNA, the CDR3 is TGCAGCGCTACGCAACTAGCGGGAGGGCCGTTGGGCACAGATACGCAGTATTTT. Protein sequence: CSATQLAGGPLGTDTQYF.

This clonotype showed up just a few times. The rearrangement joins TRBV4-1 to TRBJ1-1, with 7 nucleotides matching TRBD1. This CDR3 contains 16 residues. CDR1 is MGHRA and CDR2 is YSYEKL in the germline V gene. V lost 0 bases and J lost 8; bases outside the gene matches: 12. CDR3: CASSQEYKGAPFEAFF. The DNA of the CDR3 is TGCGCCAGCAGCCAAGAGTATAAGGGGGCCCCCTTCGAAGCTTTCTTT.

CDR3 protein: CASSPQGGITEAFF. In nucleotides, the CDR3 is TGTGCCAGCAGTCCCCAGGGGGGTATCACTGAAGCTTTCTTT. The chain links TRBV25-1 to TRBJ1-1; 7 nucleotides match TRBD1. The CDR3 runs 14 residues. The V and J ends lost 5 bases and 4 bases, in that order; junction bases with no gene match: 7. The germline V gene has CDR1 MGHDK and CDR2 SYGVNS.

The V gene is TRBV12-3 or TRBV12-4, the J gene TRBJ1-1, with D perhaps matching TRBD1 (5 bases). The CDR3 runs to 16 residues. V was pared by 5 bases and J by 1 base, with 17 bases between. CDR3 bases: TGTGCCAGCAGTGCGGCGATCGGGGCCCCGAACACTGAAGCTTTCTTT. This codes for CASSAAIGAPNTEAFF.

This CDR3 reads CASSSSGGSRYF. CDR3 DNA sequence: TGCGCCAGCAGCAGCTCGGGCGGGAGTCGGTACTTC. V and J are TRBV5-1 and TRBJ2-7, with 7 bases that match TRBD2. This CDR3 region has 12 residues. Losses at the gene ends were 4 bases for V and 12 bases for J; bases not matched to a gene: 10. Germline V gene lookup returns CDR1 SGHRS and CDR2 YFSETQ. Full variable domain (remainder filled in from reference TRBV5-1 and TRBJ2-7): KAGVTQTPRYLIKTRGQQVTLSCSPISGHRSVSWYQQTPGQGLQFLFEYFSETQRNKGNFPGRFSGRQFSNSRSEMNVSTLELGDSALYLCASSSSGGSRYFGPGTRLTVT.

The chain is built from TRBV24-1 and TRBJ2-7; D unresolved. CDR3 length equals 14 residues. Trimming stripped 0 bases from V and 7 bases from J, with 12 bases between. Germline lookup yields CDR1 KGHDR and CDR2 SFDVKD. The CDR3 DNA reads TGTGCCACCAGTGATTTGAGTCACCCCCTGGAGCAGTACTTC. Protein sequence: CATSDLSHPLEQYF.

This clonotype was seen only a few times. This chain uses TRBV7-9 with TRBJ1-2, with a weak D call TRBD1 (5 bases). Trimming stripped 1 base from V and 6 bases from J, with 15 bases between. The CDR3 runs to 15 residues. Germline V gives CDR1 SEHNR, CDR2 FQNEAQ (reference sequence). For the CDR3, the DNA is TGTGCCAGCAGCTTAGAGAATTGGGGGACCCATGGCTACACCTTC. This translates into CASSLENWGTHGYTF.

This clonotype turned up a few times. The chain carries TRBV20-1 and TRBJ2-3; 7 bases are shared with TRBD2. The ends lost 3 bases at V and 0 bases at J; junction bases unmatched: 6. Germline CDR1 DFQATT, CDR2 SNEGSKA (reference sequence). This CDR3 spans 15 amino acids. The CDR3 is CSARSPSGSTDTQYF. The DNA for the CDR3 is TGCAGTGCTAGGTCCCCTAGCGGAAGCACAGATACGCAGTATTTT.

This clonotype was counted at least ten times. The chain links TRBV5-1 to TRBJ2-2; 8 bases are a match to TRBD1. The CDR3 spans 14 residues. CDR1 and CDR2 (germline): SGHRS, YFSETQ. Germline trimming cut 4 bases from V and 7 bases from J; bases unmatched to any gene: 6. CDR3 DNA sequence: TGCGCCAGCAGCCCGACAGGGGATGACGGGGAGCTGTTTTTT. Translating it yields CASSPTGDDGELFF.

The V call is TRBV5-1, the J call TRBJ2-2; tentative D call: TRBD2 (5 bases). Trimming removed 4 bases from V and 14 bases from J, with 15 bases in between. Per the germline V gene, CDR1 is SGHRS and CDR2 is YFSETQ. The length of the CDR3 is 12 residues. The CDR3 sequence: CASSPTRRTLFF. CDR3 in DNA: TGCGCCAGCAGCCCCACACGGCGGACTCTGTTTTTT.

The chain couples TRBV24-1 to TRBJ1-2; D gene ambiguous. The V and J ends lost 1 base and 4 bases respectively, with 3 bases between them. Germline-derived CDR1 and CDR2 are KGHDR and SFDVKD. The CDR3 loop spans 12 amino acids. CDR3 sequence reads: CATSDLGYGYTF. Here the CDR3 DNA reads TGTGCCACCAGTGATTTAGGCTATGGCTACACCTTC.

This clonotype was counted between two and nine times. The chain is built from TRBV20-1 and TRBJ1-1, with D maybe TRBD1 (6 bases). Germline V gene sequence: CDR1 DFQATT, CDR2 SNEGSKA (reference sequence). This CDR3 has 14 amino acids. Trimming pared 0 bases from V and 5 bases from J, leaving 13 bases between. Written as DNA, the CDR3 is TGCAGTGCTAGAGAGGGGGCAAGGTTTACTGAAGCTTTCTTT. Translation gives CSAREGARFTEAFF.

V gene TRBV27 combines with J gene TRBJ1-1, with 9 bases lining up with TRBD1. The germline CDR1 and CDR2 sequences are MNHEY and SMNVEV (reference sequence). The CDR3 extends over 16 amino acids. Germline trimming cut 4 bases from V and 4 bases from J; bases unmatched to any gene: 10. The CDR3 region has the DNA TGTGCCAGCAGTTCGAAAAACAGGGGGCGGTTCACTGAAGCTTTCTTT. Translation gives CASSSKNRGRFTEAFF.

This clonotype was seen a few times. The chain uses TRBV7-3 and TRBJ2-7, with 8 bases fitting TRBD1. The CDR3 runs to 14 residues. Germline trimming cut 4 bases from V and 0 bases from J; bases unmatched to any gene: 2. Germline lookup yields CDR1 SGHTA and CDR2 FQGTGA. The CDR3 loop reads CASSSGQASYEQYF. As DNA, the CDR3 is TGTGCCAGCAGCTCGGGACAGGCCTCCTACGAGCAGTACTTC.

This clonotype came up a few times. The chain is built from TRBV7-9 and TRBJ1-5; 11 nucleotides agree with TRBD1. Germline assignment: CDR1 SEHNR and CDR2 FQNEAQ (reference sequence). CDR3 length: 17 amino acids. The J segment lost 0 bases and the V segment lost 5 bases, leaving 6 bases of the junction unmatched. CDR3 amino acids: CASSAGQGGYSNQPQHF. DNA of the CDR3: TGTGCCAGCAGCGCGGGACAGGGGGGATATAGCAATCAGCCCCAGCATTTT.